The T cell receptor (beta chain) under discussion was sequenced for a study of T-cell reconstitution after alpha-beta-depleted transplantation in children. Molecular barcoding with unique molecular identifiers was used for the TCRbeta library. One entry per CDR3 protein results from TCRdb running MiXCR on the PCR reads. In the table there are about 500,000 distinct CDR3 sequences, 32% of which are singletons. V was pared by 0 bases and J by 15 bases, with 15 bases between. The CDR3 has 13 amino acids. Germline lookup yields CDR1 LGHNA and CDR2 YNFKEQ. J is TRBJ2-4 and V is TRBV4-2; no reliable D call. The sample was PBMCs from the stem cell graft donor, taken from the stem cell graft. The sequence came from a human donor who donated a stem cell graft to a child with aplastic anemia. This CDR3 is CASSQDMAVGRYF. The CDR3 bases are TGTGCCAGCAGCCAAGATATGGCGGTAGGGCGGTACTTC.